Below, 21 T cell receptor beta chains from the same sample are listed, as sequenced in a study of T cell repertoires in cytomegalovirus infection. MiXCR, run by TCRdb on the reads, gives a single entry per CDR3 protein. The sample holds about 890,000 distinct CDR3 sequences, approximately 31% seen once. These TCRs' antigens remain unknown. Sequencing was performed on cultured CD8+ T cells from PBMCs, taken from culture after CMV antigen stimulation. These receptor sequences come from a human donor in good health (CMV status not recorded). Some clones in this sample may be carry-over from other donors' samples.

The chain joins TRBV7-4 to TRBJ2-5; the D gene is possibly TRBD2 (6 bases). V was pared by 1 base and J by 8 bases, with 17 bases between. Per germline, CDR1 SGHVT and CDR2 SQSDAQ. There are 15 residues in the CDR3. The CDR3 coding sequence is TGTGCCAGCAGCTTAGACGGCCTTGGGGGGAGAACCCAGTACTTC. This codes for CASSLDGLGGRTQYF.

The rearrangement links TRBV28 to TRBJ2-2, with TRBD1 matching over 9 bases. The trim removed 5 bases at V and 5 bases at J, leaving 9 bases unmatched. Germline lookup yields CDR1 MDHEN and CDR2 SYDVKM. This CDR3 has 16 amino acids. Written as DNA, the CDR3 is TGTGCCAGCAGTCCAACAGGGGGCGCCCGAACCGGGGAGCTGTTTTTT. It encodes CASSPTGGARTGELFF.

For this clonotype: This sequence may be a read error, since a much larger clone differs from it by one base. The CDR3 does not close with the conserved phenylalanine or tryptophan, likely indicating a read error. This rearrangement joins TRBV7-6 to TRBJ2-7; 8 bases match TRBD2. J was trimmed by 1 base and V by 5 bases; bases with no gene match: 10. This CDR3 is 16 amino acids long. The germline V gene encodes CDR1 SGHVS and CDR2 FNYEAQ. The CDR3 DNA sequence: TGTGCCAGCAGCCCGATTGGCGGGGGGCTTTCCTACGAGCAGTACTAC. Its translation: CASSPIGGGLSYEQYY.

The rearrangement uses TRBV29-1 and TRBJ1-2; D is uncertain. Per germline, CDR1 SQVTM and CDR2 ANQGSEA. V dropped 1 base and J dropped 8 bases, with 11 bases sitting between them. The CDR3 consists of 12 residues. Here the CDR3 reads CSVEVGIRGYTF. In nucleotides, the CDR3 is TGCAGCGTTGAAGTGGGGATCCGGGGCTACACCTTC.

V gene TRBV5-4 combines with J gene TRBJ2-5; 12 bases line up with TRBD2. This CDR3 has 18 residues. Germline values: CDR1 SGHNT, CDR2 YYREEE (reference sequence). V dropped 3 bases and J dropped 2; count of bases not matched to a gene: 11. The CDR3 loop is CASSSNTRLAGVQETQYF. The CDR3 nucleotides read TGTGCCAGCAGCTCAAATACCCGACTAGCGGGGGTACAAGAGACCCAGTACTTC.

The V gene is TRBV24-1, the J gene TRBJ2-5; D is possibly TRBD1 (5 bases). CDR3 length: 15 residues. The germline CDR1 and CDR2 sequences are KGHDR and SFDVKD. The ends were cut back, 4 bases at V and 4 bases at J, with 15 bases in the middle. The CDR3, as DNA: TGTGCCACCAGTGACCTACAGGATGTAATAGAGACCCAGTACTTC. This encodes CATSDLQDVIETQYF.

The table lists this clonotype with many counts. This sequence joins TRBV12-3 or TRBV12-4 and TRBJ1-1; D is unclear. The CDR3 has 15 amino acids. V was cut by 1 base and J by 1 base, with 10 bases left in between. The CDR3 spells CASSLVLSGNTEAFF. Here the CDR3 DNA reads TGTGCCAGCAGTTTAGTTCTGTCAGGGAACACTGAAGCTTTCTTT.

The sample holds many counts of this clonotype. V usage is TRBV27 and J usage is TRBJ1-6, with D maybe TRBD1 (5 bases). This CDR3 is built from 15 residues. V lost 5 bases, J lost 14 bases, and 22 bases lay in between. The germline gives CDR1 MNHEY, CDR2 SMNVEV (reference sequence). CDR3: CASSVRDRGFESLHF. The CDR3 bases are TGTGCCAGCAGTGTCCGGGACCGGGGGTTCGAGTCCCTCCACTTT.

Regarding this clonotype: The junction departs from germline at one end; a sequencing error may be responsible. The CDR3 is CASSRSSWGSHF. Here the CDR3 DNA reads TGTGCCAGCAGCCGGTCCTCCTGGGGGTCCCATTTT. The V call is TRBV7-9, the J call TRBJ1-3, with a tentative D call TRBD1 (5 bases). The CDR3 extends over 12 amino acids. Germline lookup yields CDR1 SEHNR and CDR2 FQNEAQ (reference sequence).

This clonotype has only a few counts. V and J are TRBV25-1 and TRBJ1-6; the D gene is possibly TRBD1 (5 bases). The germline CDR1 and CDR2 sequences are MGHDK and SYGVNS. The CDR3 has 15 amino acids. V shed 6 bases and J shed 5 bases, with 14 bases lying between them. Here the CDR3 reads CASRAPGTDNSPLHF. The DNA for the CDR3 is TGTGCCAGCAGGGCACCCGGGACGGATAATTCACCCCTCCACTTT.

In nucleotides, the CDR3 is TGCGCCAGCAGCCAAGCTATTAACAATGAGCAGTTCTTC. Its translation is CASSQAINNEQFF. V is TRBV4-1 and J is TRBJ2-1; unclear D gene. The V gene's germline CDR1 is MGHRA and CDR2 YSYEKL. The CDR3 loop spans 13 amino acids. Deletions cut 1 base from V and 5 bases from J, with 6 bases between.

This clonotype came up many times. This sequence joins TRBV7-2 and TRBJ2-1; 9 bases fit TRBD2. Germline V gene lookup returns CDR1 SGHTA and CDR2 FQGNSA. Trimming cost V 5 bases and J 2 bases; bases outside gene matches: 4. CDR3 length: 15 residues. The CDR3 reads CASSLSGGTYNEQFF. CDR3 sequence (DNA): TGTGCCAGCAGCCTGAGCGGGGGGACCTACAATGAGCAGTTCTTC.

This clonotype was seen only a few times. This rearrangement joins TRBV27 to TRBJ2-3, with D perhaps matching TRBD1 or TRBD2 (5 bases each). Per germline, CDR1 MNHEY and CDR2 SMNVEV (reference sequence). The CDR3 loop spans 17 amino acids. With 0 bases removed from V and 0 bases from J, the gap between germline ends came to 13 bases. Here the CDR3 reads CASSLSRGIWSTDTQYF. The CDR3 DNA follows: TGTGCCAGCAGTTTATCTCGGGGCATCTGGAGCACAGATACGCAGTATTTT.

Details on this clonotype: At one boundary the junction diverges from the germline segment, which might be a read error. This sequence joins TRBV7-6 and TRBJ2-2, with D possibly TRBD2 on 5 matching bases. CDR3 size: 16 residues. In germline, CDR1 is SGHVS, CDR2 FNYEAQ. The CDR3 loop reads CASSLASGVNTGKLFF. The CDR3 nucleotides read TGTGCTAGCAGCTTAGCGTCAGGTGTGAACACCGGGAAGCTGTTTTTT.

The chain couples TRBV11-2 to TRBJ1-1, with a possible D match to TRBD1 (6 bases). The CDR3 runs to 14 residues. V was pared by 3 bases and J by 4 bases, with 12 bases between. Per the germline V gene, CDR1 is SGHAT and CDR2 is FQNNGV. This CDR3 reads CASSLEGVATEAFF. CDR3 nucleotide sequence: TGTGCCAGCAGCTTGGAGGGGGTTGCCACTGAAGCTTTCTTT.

The chain is built from TRBV24-1 and TRBJ2-2; no clear D. Germline V lookup: CDR1 KGHDR, CDR2 SFDVKD. V lost 2 bases and J 3 bases, leaving 12 bases between the germline ends. This CDR3 spans 16 amino acids. The CDR3 region is CATSDWTAPDTGELFF. In DNA, the CDR3 is TGTGCCACCAGTGATTGGACGGCCCCTGACACCGGGGAGCTGTTTTTT.

This clonotype was observed at least ten times. CDR3 coding DNA: TGTGCCAGCAGCCCTGGGGGGAAAGAGACCCAGTACTTC. Translation: CASSPGGKETQYF. The chain carries TRBV7-9 and TRBJ2-5; possible D gene TRBD2, 6 bases. Deletions cut 5 bases from V and 3 bases from J, with 10 bases between. Germline V gene lookup returns CDR1 SEHNR and CDR2 FQNEAQ (reference sequence). CDR3 length: 13 residues.

The rearrangement joins TRBV7-3 to TRBJ1-4; 7 bases map to TRBD1. V trimming: 5 bases; J trimming: 0 bases; junction bases outside the gene matches: 9. Germline V gives CDR1 SGHTA, CDR2 FQGTGA. The CDR3 has 17 residues. CDR3 sequence: CASSALGTAATNEKLFF. CDR3 nucleotides: TGTGCCAGCAGCGCTCTCGGGACAGCCGCAACTAATGAAAAACTGTTTTTT.

This chain uses TRBV7-8 with TRBJ1-5; D might be TRBD1 (5 bases). Between the trimmed V and J ends, which lost 1 base and 6 bases, there was a span of 13 bases. The germline V gene has CDR1 SGHVS and CDR2 FQNEAQ. The CDR3 is 15 residues long. The CDR3 sequence: CASSLVPGSSQPQHF. Here the CDR3 DNA reads TGTGCCAGCAGCTTAGTTCCAGGGTCAAGTCAGCCCCAGCATTTT.

The sample holds a few counts of this clonotype. CDR3 sequence (DNA): TGTGCCAGCAGCCACGGGGGCGGGTACACTGAAGCTTTCTTT. It translates to CASSHGGGYTEAFF. The chain uses TRBV27 and TRBJ1-1, with a possible D match to TRBD1 (6 bases). CDR3 length: 14 amino acids. Germline V gene sequence: CDR1 MNHEY, CDR2 SMNVEV (reference sequence). Trimming stripped 6 bases from V and 3 bases from J, with 14 bases between.

The rearrangement uses TRBV6-1 and TRBJ1-6, with D possibly matching TRBD1 (6 bases). Germline lookup yields CDR1 MNHNS and CDR2 SASEGT. The CDR3 runs to 19 residues. With 5 bases removed from V and 0 bases from J, the gap between germline ends came to 20 bases. As DNA, the CDR3 is TGTGCCAGCAGTACCCATAACAGGGTCAGAAGCTCCTATAATTCACCCCTCCACTTT. Protein: CASSTHNRVRSSYNSPLHF.